The 18 T cell receptor beta chains listed next were all sequenced from one sample in a study of T cell responses to AZD1222 COVID-19 vaccine. The repertoire was sequenced with immunoSEQ multiplex PCR; TCRdb's copy has only in-frame clones and lacks some. The sample records around 130,000 clones, roughly 88% being singletons. The specimen was peripheral blood, collected 28 days after the second AZD1222 dose. All receptors derive from an adult who received the AZD1222 COVID-19 vaccine.

The chain couples TRBV6-5 to TRBJ2-7; 8 nucleotides align to TRBD1. V shed 6 bases and J 4 bases; nucleotides not matched to a gene: 8. Germline values: CDR1 MNHEY, CDR2 SVGAGI. The CDR3 is 14 amino acids. The CDR3 nucleotides are TGTGCCAGCAGGAAGACAGGGGAAGGGTACGAGCAGTACTTC. It encodes CASRKTGEGYEQYF.

The chain has TRBV10-3 and TRBJ2-2; D perhaps matches TRBD2 (5 bases). Trimming took 3 bases from V and 7 from J, leaving 18 bases between them. This CDR3 is 16 amino acids long. Germline assignment: CDR1 ENHRY and CDR2 SYGVKD. CDR3 bases: TGTGCCATCAGTGATGCCGAGAAGAGGGAAGGCGGGGAGCTGTTTTTT. Translating it yields CAISDAEKREGGELFF.

This chain uses TRBV15 with TRBJ1-2; D ambiguous. Germline assignment: CDR1 LNHNV and CDR2 YYDKDF (reference sequence). V lost 0 bases to trimming and J lost 8 bases, with 10 bases between them. The CDR3 covers 13 residues. This CDR3 is CATSREVGSGYTF. CDR3 nucleotides: TGTGCCACCAGCAGAGAAGTGGGGTCCGGCTACACCTTC. The full variable domain, rest sourced from reference TRBV15 and TRBJ1-2, is DAMVIQNPRYQVTQFGKPVTLSCSQTLNHNVMYWYQQKSSQAPKLLFHYYDKDFNNEADTPDNFQSRRPNTSFCFLDIRSPGLGDTAMYLCATSREVGSGYTFGSGTRLTVV.

The CDR3, as DNA: TGTGCCAGTAGTATAGCAAGAACAACTAATGAAAAACTGTTTTTT. Encoded protein: CASSIARTTNEKLFF. The chain joins TRBV19 to TRBJ1-4; D not resolved. CDR3 length equals 15 residues. Germline CDR1 and CDR2: LNHDA and SQIVND (reference sequence). With 1 base removed from V and 0 bases from J, the gap between germline ends came to 6 bases.

This clone turned up a few times. The chain employs TRBV7-9 and TRBJ2-7; no clear D gene. V was shortened by 2 bases and J by 4 bases, with 12 bases between the two germline ends. The germline CDR1 and CDR2 sequences are SEHNR and FQNEAQ (reference sequence). The CDR3 runs 14 residues. The CDR3 here is CASSLTGPPYEQYF. The CDR3 nucleotides are TGTGCCAGCAGCTTAACCGGGCCTCCTTACGAGCAGTACTTC.

V gene TRBV19 combines with J gene TRBJ1-5; D is uncertain. V was clipped by 2 bases and J by 6 bases, with 11 bases between them. Germline V gene lookup returns CDR1 LNHDA and CDR2 SQIVND (reference sequence). The CDR3 length is 14 residues. The CDR3 DNA follows: TGTGCCAGTAGTATACGTAGAATGGGTCAGCCCCAGCATTTT. It translates to CASSIRRMGQPQHF.

The V gene is TRBV5-1, the J gene TRBJ2-2; maybe TRBD1 (6 bases). CDR1 and CDR2 from the germline V gene are SGHRS and YFSETQ. Trimming removed 2 bases from V and 6 bases from J, with 11 bases in between. This CDR3 spans 14 amino acids. For the CDR3, the DNA is TGCGCCAGCAGCTTATCAGGGGTCGCCGGGGAGCTGTTTTTT. It yields the protein CASSLSGVAGELFF.

A few counts support this clone. The V gene is TRBV29-1, the J gene TRBJ2-7, with D perhaps TRBD1 (5 bases). Germline CDR1 is SQVTM and CDR2 is ANQGSEA. The CDR3 loop spans 13 amino acids. Deletions cut 5 bases from V and 5 bases from J, with 16 bases between. DNA for the CDR3: TGCAGCGTTAGTCTCCCACAGGCCGACGAGCAGTACTTC. Encoded protein: CSVSLPQADEQYF.

The chain couples TRBV6-5 to TRBJ2-7; D is unresolved. Germline loops: CDR1 MNHEY, CDR2 SVGAGI. This CDR3 region has 14 residues. The V gene lost 8 bases and the J gene lost 3 bases, with 17 bases spanning the gap. DNA of the CDR3: TGTGCCAGCGGCCCAGAGGACGGCCACTACGAGCAGTACTTC. Translated: CASGPEDGHYEQYF.

Here the CDR3 DNA reads TGTGCCTGGAGACTCTTGGGACAGGGGAGGAACACCATATATTTT. The encoded protein is CAWRLLGQGRNTIYF. V is TRBV30 and J is TRBJ1-3; 10 nucleotides match TRBD1. J gave up 7 bases and V 3 bases, and 9 bases lay outside the gene matches. The CDR3 consists of 15 residues. Germline values: CDR1 GTSNPN, CDR2 SVGIG (reference sequence).

V gene TRBV30 combines with J gene TRBJ1-4; D may be TRBD1 (5 bases). Germline V gene sequence: CDR1 GTSNPN, CDR2 SVGIG (reference sequence). The CDR3 length is 13 residues. V was cut by 5 bases and J by 7 bases, with 14 bases left in between. CDR3 DNA: TGTGCCTGGGCAACGGGGGTTGGTGAAAAACTGTTTTTT. It specifies CAWATGVGEKLFF.

This clone came up once. The chain links TRBV2 to TRBJ2-1; 8 positions agree with TRBD2. The CDR3 is made up of 14 amino acids. Per germline, CDR1 SNHLY and CDR2 FYNNEI. The V segment lost 4 bases and the J segment 6 bases; nucleotides outside the gene matches: 5. In DNA, the CDR3 is TGTGCCAGCAGTGGGACTAGCTTTGGCAATGAGCAGTTCTTC. Translated: CASSGTSFGNEQFF.

The sample holds one count of this clone. The chain links TRBV6-2 or TRBV6-3 to TRBJ1-2; 8 nucleotides match TRBD1. This CDR3 is 14 amino acids long. The V gene's germline CDR1 is MNHEY and CDR2 SVGEGT. The junction had 10 bases not matched to a gene; V was cut back by 5 bases and J by 8 bases. The CDR3 region is CASSGTGRLGGYTF. Here the CDR3 DNA reads TGTGCCAGCAGTGGGACAGGCCGTCTGGGCGGCTACACCTTC.

This clone was counted between two and nine times. The chain employs TRBV2 and TRBJ1-2, with 12 nucleotides matching TRBD1. The CDR3 has 15 amino acids. In germline, CDR1 is SNHLY, CDR2 FYNNEI. The trim removed 5 bases at V and 3 bases at J, leaving 4 bases unmatched. CDR3: CASSKGTGGDYGYTF. The CDR3 DNA reads TGTGCCAGCAGTAAAGGGACAGGGGGCGACTATGGCTACACCTTC. Looking up the rest from reference TRBV2 and TRBJ1-2 gives the full variable domain: EPEVTQTPSHQVTQMGQEVILRCVPISNHLYFYWYRQILGQKVEFLVSFYNNEISEKSEIFDDQFSVERPDGSNFTLKIRSTKLEDSAMYFCASSKGTGGDYGYTFGSGTRLTVV.

This clone was counted a single time. The chain recombines TRBV4-3 with TRBJ1-3; D remains unclear. CDR1 and CDR2 (germline): LGHNA, YSLEER. Trimming removed 1 base at V and 2 bases at J, with 12 bases between. The CDR3 loop spans 16 amino acids. CDR3 in DNA: TGCGCCAGCAGCCAAGGGACCTTCGGCCCTGGAAACACCATATATTTT. Translation: CASSQGTFGPGNTIYF.

There are a few counts of this clone. The chain joins TRBV6-1 to TRBJ1-5; 10 bases agree with TRBD1. Germline V gene data show CDR1 as MNHNS and CDR2 as SASEGT. This CDR3 spans 16 amino acids. Trimming took 3 bases from V and 6 from J; bases not matched to a gene: 8. The CDR3 spells CASSERQGARGQPQHF. CDR3 in DNA: TGTGCCAGCAGTGAGAGACAGGGGGCGCGCGGTCAGCCCCAGCATTTT.

This chain links TRBV28 with TRBJ2-7; D is possibly TRBD1 (6 bases). The CDR3 loop spans 13 amino acids. Per germline, CDR1 MDHEN and CDR2 SYDVKM. Deletions cut 8 bases from V and 5 bases from J, with 16 bases between. The CDR3 DNA is TGTGCCAGCGGAAACCCACAGGGAGACGAGCAGTACTTC. This gives the protein CASGNPQGDEQYF.

The genes are TRBV5-1 and TRBJ1-1, with TRBD1 matching 7 bases. CDR3 size: 16 residues. V shed 0 bases, J shed 7 bases, and the junction held 12 bases outside the gene matches. CDR1 and CDR2 (germline): SGHRS, YFSETQ. The CDR3 region is CASSLAPTGVESEAFF. CDR3 coding DNA: TGCGCCAGCAGCTTGGCCCCCACAGGGGTTGAGAGTGAAGCTTTCTTT.